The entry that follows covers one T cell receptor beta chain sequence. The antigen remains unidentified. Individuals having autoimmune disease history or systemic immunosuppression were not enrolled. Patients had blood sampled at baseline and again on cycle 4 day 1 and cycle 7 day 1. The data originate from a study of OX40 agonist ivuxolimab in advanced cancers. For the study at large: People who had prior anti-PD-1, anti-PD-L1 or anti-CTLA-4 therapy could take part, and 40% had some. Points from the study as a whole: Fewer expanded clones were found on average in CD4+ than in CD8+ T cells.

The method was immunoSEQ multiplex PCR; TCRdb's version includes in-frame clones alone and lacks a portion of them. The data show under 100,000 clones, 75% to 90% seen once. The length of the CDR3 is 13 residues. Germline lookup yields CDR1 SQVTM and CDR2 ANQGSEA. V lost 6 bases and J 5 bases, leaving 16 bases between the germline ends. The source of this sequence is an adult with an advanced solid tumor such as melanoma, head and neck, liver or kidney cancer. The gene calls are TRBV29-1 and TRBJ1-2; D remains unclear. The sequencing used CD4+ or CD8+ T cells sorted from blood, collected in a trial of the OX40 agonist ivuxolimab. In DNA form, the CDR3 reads TGCAGCGTCTACGAACAAGGAGATTATGGCTACACCTTC. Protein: CSVYEQGDYGYTF.